Detailed here is one T cell receptor (beta chain). Its antigen is unknown. This sample stems from a study of T-cell memory formation after mild COVID-19. Study summary: The TCR clusters were mostly specific to one donor.

Regarding the study as a whole: From day 15 to 85, contracting clones were balanced between CD4 and CD8, whereas later expanders leaned toward CD4+. For contracting clones, CD4+ ones sat mainly in CM and EM, CD8+ in EMRA.

5'RACE primed from the constant segment yielded TCR alpha and TCR beta cDNA libraries bearing sample barcodes and UMIs. A single record per CDR3 protein comes from TCRdb applying MiXCR to the 5' RACE reads. The sample shows 200,000 to 250,000 distinct CDR3 sequences, around 26% of them seen only once. CDR3 size: 13 residues. Trimming took 1 base from V and 11 from J, leaving 14 bases between them. Germline V gives CDR1 LGHNA, CDR2 YSLEER. This TCR derives from an adult woman who had mild COVID-19 (a few samples of this study predate the infection). Cell type and time point are not known. Sequenced sample: PBMCs or a T cell subset sorted from them (not recorded which). This chain links TRBV4-3 with TRBJ1-1; possibly TRBD1 for D (6 bases). The CDR3 reads CASSQGLTGRAFF. The CDR3 nucleotides read TGCGCCAGCAGCCAAGGACTAACAGGGAGGGCTTTCTTT.